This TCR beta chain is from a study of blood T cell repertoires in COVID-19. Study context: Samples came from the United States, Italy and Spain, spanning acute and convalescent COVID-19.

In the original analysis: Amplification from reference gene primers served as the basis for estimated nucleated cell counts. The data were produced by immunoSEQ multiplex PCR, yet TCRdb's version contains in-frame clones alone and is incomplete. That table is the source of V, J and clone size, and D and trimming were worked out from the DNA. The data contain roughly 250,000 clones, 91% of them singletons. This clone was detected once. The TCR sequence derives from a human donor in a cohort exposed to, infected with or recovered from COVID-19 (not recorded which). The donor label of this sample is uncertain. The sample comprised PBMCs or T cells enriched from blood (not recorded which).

The CDR3 DNA reads TGTGCCAGCAACCAGGGCTCCTACGAGCAGTACTTC. Translation gives CASNQGSYEQYF. V gene TRBV12-3 or TRBV12-4 combines with J gene TRBJ2-7; D is perhaps TRBD1 (5 bases). There are 12 residues in the CDR3. With 7 bases removed from V and 0 bases from J, the gap between germline ends came to 7 bases.